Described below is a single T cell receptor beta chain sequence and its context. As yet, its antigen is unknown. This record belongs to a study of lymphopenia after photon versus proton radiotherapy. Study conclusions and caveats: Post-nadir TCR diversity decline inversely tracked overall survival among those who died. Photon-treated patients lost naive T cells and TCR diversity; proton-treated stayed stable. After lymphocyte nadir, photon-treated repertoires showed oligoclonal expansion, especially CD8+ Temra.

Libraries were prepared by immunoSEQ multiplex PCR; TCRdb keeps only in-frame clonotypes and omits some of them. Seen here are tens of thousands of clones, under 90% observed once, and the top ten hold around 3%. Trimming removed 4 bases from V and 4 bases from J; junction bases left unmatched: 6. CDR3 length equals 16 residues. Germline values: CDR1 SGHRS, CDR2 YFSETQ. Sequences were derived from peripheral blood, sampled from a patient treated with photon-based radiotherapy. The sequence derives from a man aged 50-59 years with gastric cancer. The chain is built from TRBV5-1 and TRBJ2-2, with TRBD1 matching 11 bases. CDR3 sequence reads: CASSPPGTGGTGELFF. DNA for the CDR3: TGCGCCAGCAGCCCTCCCGGGACAGGGGGCACCGGGGAGCTGTTTTTT.